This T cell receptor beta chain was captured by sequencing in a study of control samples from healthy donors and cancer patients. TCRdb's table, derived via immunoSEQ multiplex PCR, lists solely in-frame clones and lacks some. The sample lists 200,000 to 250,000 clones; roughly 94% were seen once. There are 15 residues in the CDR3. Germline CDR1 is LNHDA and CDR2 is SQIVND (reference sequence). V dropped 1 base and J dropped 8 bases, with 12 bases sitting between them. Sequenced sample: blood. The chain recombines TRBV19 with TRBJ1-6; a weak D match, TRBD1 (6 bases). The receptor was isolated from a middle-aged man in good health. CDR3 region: CASSIGDIRHSPLHF. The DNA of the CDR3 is TGTGCCAGTAGTATAGGGGACATCCGCCATTCACCCCTCCACTTT.